Each of the 21 T cell receptor beta chains below was sequenced from the same sample in a study of blood T cell repertoires in COVID-19. The method was immunoSEQ multiplex PCR; TCRdb's version includes in-frame clones alone and lacks a portion of them. The data show 250,000 to 300,000 clones, around 85% seen once. Specimen: peripheral blood. The origin of the receptors is a woman in her thirties with COVID-19, enrolled during active disease.

The V call is TRBV5-6, the J call TRBJ2-3, with D possibly TRBD1 on 6 matching bases. The CDR3 covers 15 residues. Between the trimmed V and J ends, which lost 0 bases and 2 bases, there was a span of 10 bases. CDR1 is SGHDT and CDR2 is YYEEEE in the germline V gene. The CDR3 sequence is CASSLVRTATDTQYF. As DNA, the CDR3 is TGTGCCAGCAGCTTGGTCCGGACAGCCACAGATACGCAGTATTTT. Complete variable domain (other parts from reference TRBV5-6 and TRBJ2-3): DAGVTQSPTHLIKTRGQQVTLRCSPKSGHDTVSWYQQALGQGPQFIFQYYEEEERQRGNFPDRFSGHQFPNYSSELNVNALLLGDSALYLCASSLVRTATDTQYFGPGTRLTVL.

The chain links TRBV3-1 (or the pseudogene TRBV3-2) to TRBJ2-3, with a tentative D call TRBD1 (6 bases). Germline CDR1 and CDR2: LGHDT and YNNKEL (reference sequence). CDR3 size: 17 residues. The germline V and J ends were trimmed by 4 bases and 2 bases, with 19 bases remaining between them. The CDR3 nucleotides are TGTGCCAGCAGCCCTGACAGGCGCCGAGGACCCACAGATACGCAGTATTTT. It specifies CASSPDRRRGPTDTQYF.

The chain uses TRBV5-1 and TRBJ2-1; TRBD1 matches at 9 bases. The germline gives CDR1 SGHRS, CDR2 YFSETQ. J gave up 10 bases and V 7 bases, and 18 bases lay outside the gene matches. This CDR3 region has 16 residues. The DNA of the CDR3 is TGCGCCAGCGAACCTGAGGGACAGGGATCCGCCGGCGAGCAGTTCTTC. It specifies CASEPEGQGSAGEQFF.

The rearrangement uses TRBV6-5 and TRBJ2-5; weak D call: TRBD1 (5 bases). The CDR3 covers 14 residues. Germline-derived CDR1 and CDR2 are MNHEY and SVGAGI. Trimming stripped 6 bases from V and 4 bases from J, with 15 bases between. The CDR3 DNA reads as TGTGCCAGCAGCAACCAGGGTAGAGGAGAGACCCAGTACTTC. It is translated as CASSNQGRGETQYF.

The chain is built from TRBV18 and TRBJ2-3; 7 nucleotides align to TRBD1. The germline V gene has CDR1 KGHSH and CDR2 LQKENI. This CDR3 is 15 amino acids long. J gave up 2 bases and V 3 bases, and 5 bases lay outside the gene matches. CDR3: CASSPQGQLTDTQYF. The CDR3 DNA reads TGTGCCAGCTCACCCCAGGGACAGCTCACAGATACGCAGTATTTT.

CDR3 DNA: TGTGCCAGCAGCCAAACAGTAAGTCAGCAGTTCTTC. Translating it yields CASSQTVSQQFF. This chain links TRBV14 with TRBJ2-1; D gene unclear. Germline CDR1 reads SGHDN; CDR2 reads FVKESK. The CDR3 is 12 amino acids. Between the trimmed V and J ends, which lost 2 bases and 11 bases, there was a span of 10 bases.

The chain joins TRBV7-9 to TRBJ1-2; 9 bases are shared with TRBD1. This CDR3 region has 12 residues. Trimming at V came to 10 bases and at J to 8 bases, leaving 8 bases not matched to a gene. Germline-derived CDR1 and CDR2 are SEHNR and FQNEAQ (reference sequence). The CDR3 DNA follows: TGTGCCACCGGGACAGGGTATGGAGGCTACACCTTC. It yields the protein CATGTGYGGYTF.

In this sample, this clone turned up once. This chain links TRBV6-1 with TRBJ2-1; D ambiguous. The germline V gene encodes CDR1 MNHNS and CDR2 SASEGT. Trimming left V 2 bases short and J 10 bases short, with 9 bases between. The CDR3 runs 12 residues. CDR3 coding DNA: TGTGCCAGCAGTGAACCCAGGTCCGAGCAGTTCTTC. The encoded protein is CASSEPRSEQFF.

This chain uses TRBV15 with TRBJ2-7, with 10 bases fitting TRBD1. This CDR3 contains 14 residues. V lost 5 bases to trimming and J lost 3 bases; unmatched junction nucleotides: 4. Germline V CDR1 and CDR2: LNHNV, YYDKDF (reference sequence). CDR3 residues: CATSGTGDLYEQYF. In nucleotides, the CDR3 is TGTGCCACCAGCGGGACAGGGGACCTCTACGAGCAGTACTTC.

The V and J genes are TRBV18 and TRBJ1-6; the D is unclear. Trimming removed 6 bases from V and 5 bases from J, with 11 bases in between. CDR1 is KGHSH and CDR2 is LQKENI in the germline V gene. The CDR3 runs to 14 residues. The CDR3, as DNA: TGTGCCAGCTCCCCCGGGAGTGATAATTCACCCCTCCACTTT. Translation: CASSPGSDNSPLHF.

The chain has TRBV2 and TRBJ1-5; 8 bases align to TRBD1. This CDR3 has 15 residues. Germline V gene data show CDR1 as SNHLY and CDR2 as FYNNEI. The junction had 4 bases not matched to a gene; V was cut back by 6 bases and J by 0 bases. CDR3 sequence (DNA): TGTGCCAGCAGAGGGACAGGTCATAGCAATCAGCCCCAGCATTTT. It encodes CASRGTGHSNQPQHF.

The rearrangement joins TRBV2 to TRBJ2-7, with D uncertain. Germline CDR1 reads SNHLY; CDR2 reads FYNNEI. The CDR3 consists of 19 residues. V was shortened by 3 bases and J by 2 bases, with 26 bases between the two germline ends. The CDR3 loop reads CASSEYNRQVGLGPYEQYF. In DNA form, the CDR3 reads TGTGCCAGCAGTGAGTACAACCGTCAGGTCGGTCTCGGTCCCTACGAGCAGTACTTC.

The chain employs TRBV2 and TRBJ2-1; 10 bases line up with TRBD2. The germline V gene encodes CDR1 SNHLY and CDR2 FYNNEI. J was trimmed by 15 bases and V by 5 bases; bases with no gene match: 10. This CDR3 contains 13 residues. The DNA of the CDR3 is TGTGCCAGCAGTAGTGACAGCGGGGGGGCCGCGTTCTTC. Residues: CASSSDSGGAAFF.

Regarding this clone: The sample contains more than one DNA sequence encoding this CDR3. V and J are TRBV5-1 and TRBJ2-3; 7 positions agree with TRBD2. CDR3 length equals 15 residues. Per the germline V gene, CDR1 is SGHRS and CDR2 is YFSETQ. The trim removed 0 bases at V and 5 bases at J, leaving 6 bases unmatched. For the CDR3, the DNA is TGCGCCAGCAGCTTGGAGGGAGGGCTTGGAGATACGCAGTATTTT. The encoded protein is CASSLEGGLGDTQYF.

This clone was seen only once. V usage is TRBV10-1 and J usage is TRBJ2-5, with D maybe TRBD2 (7 bases). The V and J ends lost 6 bases and 5 bases respectively, with 19 bases between them. The length of the CDR3 is 15 residues. Per the germline V gene, CDR1 is WNHNN and CDR2 is SYGVQD (reference sequence). The CDR3 DNA follows: TGCGCCAGCAGGGCCTTGGGGGGGCGCAGGGAGACCCAGTACTTC. Translation gives CASRALGGRRETQYF.

A single count supports this clone. This sequence joins TRBV3-1 (or the pseudogene TRBV3-2) and TRBJ2-2; D remains ambiguous. Per the germline V gene, CDR1 is LGHDT and CDR2 is YNNKEL (reference sequence). The V end lost 1 base, the J end lost 6 bases, and 12 bases lay between the germline ends. CDR3 size: 15 residues. As DNA, the CDR3 is TGTGCCAGCAGCCAAGGCCGTTCAGGCGCCGGGGAGCTGTTTTTT. It is translated as CASSQGRSGAGELFF.

This chain connects TRBV7-9 to TRBJ1-2; 8 positions match TRBD1. Germline V CDR1 and CDR2: SEHNR, FQNEAQ (reference sequence). The CDR3 length is 14 residues. Unmatched junction bases numbered 9, after V lost 6 bases and J lost 6 bases. DNA of the CDR3: TGTGCCAGCAGGGCCTCAGGGGGCGTTGATGGCTACACCTTC. Its translation: CASRASGGVDGYTF.

This clone was observed once. The CDR3 region has the DNA TGTGCCACCAGTGACCAGCAGCCCCAGCATTTT. It yields the protein CATSDQQPQHF. This rearrangement joins TRBV24-1 to TRBJ1-5; D is ambiguous. V was shortened by 4 bases and J by 7 bases, with 4 bases between the two germline ends. CDR3 length: 11 residues. CDR1 is KGHDR and CDR2 is SFDVKD in the germline V gene.

The V gene is TRBV6-2 or TRBV6-3, the J gene TRBJ1-5; D is possibly TRBD1 (6 bases). Germline assignment: CDR1 MNHEY and CDR2 SVGEGT. CDR3 length: 15 residues. Trimming cost V 4 bases and J 2 bases, with 12 bases left between them. The CDR3 sequence is CASSFTGNGNQPQHF. CDR3 DNA: TGTGCCAGCAGTTTTACAGGGAACGGCAATCAGCCCCAGCATTTT.

The rearrangement joins TRBV21-1 to TRBJ1-2; the D call of TRBD1 is as the table states it, not checked on the DNA. TRBV21-1 is marked as a pseudogene. The CDR3 sequence is 12 residues long. The chain's CDR3 is CASSNDRLSFTF. CDR3 DNA: TGTGCCAGCAGCAACGACAGACTCTCTTTCACCTTC.

This sequence joins TRBV28 and TRBJ1-4; D remains ambiguous. This CDR3 is 13 amino acids long. Trimming took 6 bases from V and 4 from J, leaving 9 bases between them. Germline CDR1 reads MDHEN; CDR2 reads SYDVKM. The CDR3 region has the DNA TGTGCCAGCAGGCCCTACCTTAATGAAAAACTGTTTTTT. It codes for CASRPYLNEKLFF.